These 3 T cell receptor beta chains were all obtained from the same sample, sequenced in a study of vaccination and CD4 T cells after COVID-19. These receptors lack a known antigen. The Oncomine TCR Beta short-read assay was applied to DNA of cultured CD4+ T cells. Using its own MiXCR run on the PCR reads, TCRdb lists one record per CDR3 protein. This repertoire shows roughly 20,000 distinct CDR3 sequences, about half found once; its top ten account for nearly 2.5%. Treatment indicated: 10-day PBMC culture with coronavirus spike peptide pools or control peptides (ViraFEST assay). Source: CD4+ T cells from blood, cultured in vitro, taken after SARS-CoV-2 vaccination. All receptors derive from a human donor who had recovered from COVID-19.

This clonotype was picked up a small number of times. The CDR3 nucleotides are TGCAGTGCTCGAAAATCTGGAAACACCATATATTTT. This encodes CSARKSGNTIYF. This chain joins TRBV20-1 and TRBJ1-3; D gene uncertain. Looked up from germline, CDR1 is DFQATT and CDR2 is SNEGSKA (reference sequence). Trimming left V 5 bases short and J 1 base short, with 6 bases between. CDR3 length: 12 residues.

V usage is TRBV27 and J usage is TRBJ1-2; the D is unclear. Per germline, CDR1 MNHEY and CDR2 SMNVEV (reference sequence). The V end lost 2 bases, the J end lost 4 bases, and 8 bases lay between the germline ends. This CDR3 comprises 13 residues. In nucleotides, the CDR3 is TGTGCCAGCAGTTTACGTGCCAGCTATGGCTACACCTTC. Its translation is CASSLRASYGYTF.

The V gene is TRBV6-4, the J gene TRBJ2-1, with 12 bases that match TRBD2. Losses at the gene ends were 8 bases for V and 7 bases for J; bases not matched to a gene: 6. There are 14 residues in the CDR3. Germline values: CDR1 MRHNA, CDR2 SNTAGT. DNA for the CDR3: TGTGCCAGCCGTGGGACTAGCGGGTTGAATGAGCAGTTCTTC. Its protein is CASRGTSGLNEQFF.